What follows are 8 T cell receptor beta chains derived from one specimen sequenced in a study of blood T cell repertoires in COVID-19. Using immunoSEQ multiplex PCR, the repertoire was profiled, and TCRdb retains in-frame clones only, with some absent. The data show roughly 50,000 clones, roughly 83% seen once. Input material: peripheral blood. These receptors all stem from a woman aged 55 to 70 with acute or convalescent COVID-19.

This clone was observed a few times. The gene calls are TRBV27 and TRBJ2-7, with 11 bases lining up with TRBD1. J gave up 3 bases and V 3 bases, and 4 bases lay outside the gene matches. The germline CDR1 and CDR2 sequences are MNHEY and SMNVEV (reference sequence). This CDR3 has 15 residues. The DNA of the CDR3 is TGTGCCAGCAGTTTGCGGACAGGGGGCTACTACGAGCAGTACTTC. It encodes CASSLRTGGYYEQYF.

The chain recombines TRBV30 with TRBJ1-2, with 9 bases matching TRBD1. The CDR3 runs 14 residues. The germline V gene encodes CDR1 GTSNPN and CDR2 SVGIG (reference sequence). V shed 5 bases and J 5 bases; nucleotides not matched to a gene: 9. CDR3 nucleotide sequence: TGTGCCTGGGACGGGACAGGGTTCGGGTATGGCTACACCTTC. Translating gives CAWDGTGFGYGYTF.

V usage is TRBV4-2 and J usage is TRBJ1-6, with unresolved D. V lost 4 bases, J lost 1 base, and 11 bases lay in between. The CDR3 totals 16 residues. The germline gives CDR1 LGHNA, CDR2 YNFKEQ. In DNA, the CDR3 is TGTGCCAGCAGCCCCTACGGGGAGTCCTATAATTCACCCCTCCACTTT. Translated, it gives CASSPYGESYNSPLHF.

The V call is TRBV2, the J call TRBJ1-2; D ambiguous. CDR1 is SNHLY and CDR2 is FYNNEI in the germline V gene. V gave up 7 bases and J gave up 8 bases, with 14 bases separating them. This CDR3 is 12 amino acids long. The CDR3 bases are TGTGCCAGCACTCTTCTCGAGAGCGGCTACACCTTC. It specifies CASTLLESGYTF. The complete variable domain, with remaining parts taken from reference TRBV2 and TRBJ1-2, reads EPEVTQTPSHQVTQMGQEVILRCVPISNHLYFYWYRQILGQKVEFLVSFYNNEISEKSEIFDDQFSVERPDGSNFTLKIRSTKLEDSAMYFCASTLLESGYTFGSGTRLTVV.

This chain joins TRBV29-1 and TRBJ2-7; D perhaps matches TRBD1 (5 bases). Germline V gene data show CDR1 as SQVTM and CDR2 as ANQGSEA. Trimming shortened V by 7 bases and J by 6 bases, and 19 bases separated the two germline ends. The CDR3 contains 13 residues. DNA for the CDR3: TGCAGCGCTACGGGCGTAGGGGTAAGCGAGCAGTACTTC. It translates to CSATGVGVSEQYF.

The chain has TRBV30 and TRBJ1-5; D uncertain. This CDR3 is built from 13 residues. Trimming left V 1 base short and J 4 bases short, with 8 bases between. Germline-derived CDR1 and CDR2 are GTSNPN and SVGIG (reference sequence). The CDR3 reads CAWSAGDNQPQHF. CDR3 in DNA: TGTGCCTGGAGTGCCGGGGATAATCAGCCCCAGCATTTT.

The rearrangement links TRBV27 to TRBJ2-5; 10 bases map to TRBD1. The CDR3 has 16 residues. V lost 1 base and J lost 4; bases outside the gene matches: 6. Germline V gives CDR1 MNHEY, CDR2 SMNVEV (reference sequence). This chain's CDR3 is CASSLFSGTGAETQYF. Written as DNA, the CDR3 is TGTGCCAGCAGTTTATTCTCTGGGACAGGGGCAGAGACCCAGTACTTC.

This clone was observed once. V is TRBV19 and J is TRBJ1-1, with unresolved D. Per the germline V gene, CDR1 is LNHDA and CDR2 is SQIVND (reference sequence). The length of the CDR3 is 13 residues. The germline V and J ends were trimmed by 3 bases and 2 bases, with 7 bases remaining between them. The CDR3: CASSISFNTEAFF. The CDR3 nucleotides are TGTGCCAGTAGTATCAGTTTTAACACTGAAGCTTTCTTT.